Below, 18 T cell receptor beta chains from the same sample are listed, as sequenced in a study of graft-versus-host responses after intestinal transplantation. Assay used: immunoSEQ multiplex PCR; TCRdb lists only in-frame clones, some missing. The table includes tens of thousands of clones, 25% to 35% detected once. The authors combined around 200,000 CFSE-labeled responder cells with around 200,000 irradiated, violet-dye-labeled stimulator cells in plates. This sample comprised alloreactive CD8+ T cells from a mixed lymphocyte reaction culture, obtained before intestinal transplant. This sample's subset: CFSE-low proliferating T cells sorted from approximately six-day pre-transplant mixed lymphocyte reaction (GvH or HvG direction). These receptors were collected from a human patient who received an intestinal transplant.

In its sample, this clone is medium-sized (0.01 to 0.1%). The chain links TRBV9 to TRBJ1-1, with D possibly being TRBD1 (5 bases). With 0 bases removed from V and 5 bases from J, the gap between germline ends came to 11 bases. Germline CDR1 SGDLS, CDR2 YYNGEE. This CDR3 spans 14 amino acids. CDR3 DNA sequence: TGTGCCAGCAGCGTAGATGGGGGATGGACTGAAGCTTTCTTT. Translation gives CASSVDGGWTEAFF.

This chain joins TRBV2 and TRBJ1-5; 8 positions match TRBD1. The CDR3 contains 15 residues. The ends lost 8 bases at V and 0 bases at J; junction bases unmatched: 6. Germline values: CDR1 SNHLY, CDR2 FYNNEI. The CDR3 DNA reads TGTGCCAGCCAACCCGGGACAGGTAGCAATCAGCCCCAGCATTTT. This translates into CASQPGTGSNQPQHF.

This clone turned up a few times. The chain combines TRBV4-1 with TRBJ2-1; the D is unclear. Germline V gives CDR1 MGHRA, CDR2 YSYEKL. The V end was cut by 1 base, the J end by 4 bases, with 5 bases between. The CDR3 runs 13 residues. The CDR3 sequence: CASSQAPYNEQFF. The CDR3 DNA sequence: TGCGCCAGCAGCCAAGCGCCTTACAATGAGCAGTTCTTC.

This clone was found a few times. The V gene is TRBV7-9, the J gene TRBJ2-3, with 8 bases lining up with TRBD2. Germline-derived CDR1 and CDR2 are SEHNR and FQNEAQ (reference sequence). The CDR3 contains 15 residues. Trimming removed 6 bases from V and 2 bases from J; junction bases left unmatched: 7. The CDR3 sequence: CASRGTSAYTDTQYF. CDR3 DNA sequence: TGTGCCAGCAGGGGGACTAGTGCCTACACAGATACGCAGTATTTT.

V gene TRBV27 combines with J gene TRBJ2-2; TRBD1 aligns across 11 bases. CDR1 is MNHEY and CDR2 is SMNVEV in the germline V gene (reference sequence). This CDR3 comprises 19 residues. V trimming: 5 bases; J trimming: 7 bases; junction bases outside the gene matches: 18. CDR3 sequence (DNA): TGTGCCAGCAGTAACATACTGGGGACAGGGGGTGAAGGTATCGGGGAGCTGTTTTTT. Its translation: CASSNILGTGGEGIGELFF.

The genes are TRBV27 and TRBJ2-1; D unresolved. V was clipped by 8 bases and J by 5 bases, with 4 bases between them. Germline assignment: CDR1 MNHEY and CDR2 SMNVEV (reference sequence). The length of the CDR3 is 10 residues. CDR3 nucleotides: TGTGCCAGCGGGCACAATGAGCAGTTCTTC. As protein: CASGHNEQFF.

This chain connects TRBV7-7 to TRBJ2-5; TRBD1 matches at 10 bases. Germline values: CDR1 SSHAT, CDR2 FNYEAQ (reference sequence). J was trimmed by 2 bases and V by 5 bases; bases with no gene match: 5. The CDR3 sequence is 15 residues long. This CDR3 reads CASSPRTGGQETQYF. CDR3 nucleotide sequence: TGTGCCAGCAGCCCTAGGACAGGGGGGCAAGAGACCCAGTACTTC.

This clone was observed a handful of times. The V gene is TRBV11-2, the J gene TRBJ2-7, with a possible D match to TRBD1 (6 bases). CDR1 and CDR2 from the germline V gene are SGHAT and FQNNGV. This CDR3 has 13 amino acids. Trimming took 1 base from V and 5 from J, leaving 9 bases between them. CDR3 in DNA: TGTGCCAGCAGCTTAGTGGGGGCGGACGAGCAGTACTTC. Its protein product is CASSLVGADEQYF.

The chain uses TRBV30 and TRBJ2-4; 9 nucleotides agree with TRBD1. The CDR3 extends over 15 amino acids. In germline, CDR1 is GTSNPN, CDR2 SVGIG (reference sequence). V shed 3 bases, J shed 6 bases, and the junction held 9 bases outside the gene matches. The CDR3 DNA reads TGTGCCTGGAGATCTCCGGGACAGGGAGGAAACATTCAGTACTTC. Its translation: CAWRSPGQGGNIQYF.

The V gene is TRBV27, the J gene TRBJ2-6; 10 nucleotides align to TRBD1. There are 18 residues in the CDR3. CDR1 is MNHEY and CDR2 is SMNVEV in the germline V gene (reference sequence). The V and J ends lost 4 bases and 0 bases, in that order; junction bases with no gene match: 6. CDR3 loop: CASSYIGDRGSGANVLTF. Here the CDR3 DNA reads TGTGCCAGCAGTTATATAGGGGACAGGGGCTCTGGGGCCAACGTCCTGACTTTC.

CDR3 in amino acids: CASGFIPGGSGDRRNQPQHF. The CDR3 DNA reads as TGTGCCAGCGGGTTCATCCCAGGGGGCTCCGGCGATCGGCGCAATCAGCCCCAGCATTTT. This rearrangement joins TRBV2 to TRBJ1-5; 8 bases fit TRBD1. This CDR3 contains 20 residues. CDR1 is SNHLY and CDR2 is FYNNEI in the germline V gene. The trim removed 8 bases at V and 2 bases at J, leaving 23 bases unmatched.

This rearrangement joins TRBV27 to TRBJ2-1; TRBD2 matches at 9 bases. This CDR3 contains 20 residues. The germline V gene encodes CDR1 MNHEY and CDR2 SMNVEV (reference sequence). After removal of 5 bases from V and 0 bases from J, the junction contained 17 bases not matched to a gene. The CDR3 sequence is CASSTFQRGDIPSSYNEQFF. As DNA, the CDR3 is TGTGCCAGCAGTACTTTTCAGCGGGGGGACATACCAAGCTCCTACAATGAGCAGTTCTTC.

This chain joins TRBV9 and TRBJ2-5, with 8 bases lining up with TRBD1. V was clipped by 4 bases and J by 5 bases; unmatched bases: 4. Germline CDR1 reads SGDLS; CDR2 reads YYNGEE. The CDR3 spans 13 residues. CDR3: CASSIRTGETQYF. DNA of the CDR3: TGTGCCAGCAGCATTCGGACAGGGGAGACCCAGTACTTC.

The V gene is TRBV29-1, the J gene TRBJ2-3; TRBD1 agrees at 7 bases. This CDR3 has 13 amino acids. The trim removed 6 bases at V and 6 bases at J, leaving 9 bases unmatched. In germline, CDR1 is SQVTM, CDR2 ANQGSEA. The CDR3 region has the DNA TGCAGCGTCGACTACAGGGGATGGGATACGCAGTATTTT. Translated, it gives CSVDYRGWDTQYF.

V is TRBV19 and J is TRBJ2-7; the D gene is possibly TRBD2 (6 bases). Trimming stripped 6 bases from V and 2 bases from J, with 11 bases between. Germline CDR1 LNHDA, CDR2 SQIVND (reference sequence). There are 13 residues in the CDR3. CDR3 amino acids: CASSSGRAYEQYF. The CDR3 DNA reads as TGTGCCAGTAGCTCCGGGAGAGCCTACGAGCAGTACTTC.

This clone turned up a few times. The chain employs TRBV5-1 and TRBJ2-7, with D perhaps TRBD1 (6 bases). The ends were cut back, 2 bases at V and 5 bases at J, with 14 bases in the middle. The CDR3 extends over 14 amino acids. The germline gives CDR1 SGHRS, CDR2 YFSETQ. CDR3 loop: CASSLGQGPDEQYF. The CDR3, as DNA: TGCGCCAGCAGCTTAGGCCAGGGGCCCGACGAGCAGTACTTC.

This clone was observed a handful of times. This rearrangement joins TRBV9 to TRBJ1-1; 9 positions match TRBD1. The junction had 8 bases not matched to a gene; V was cut back by 5 bases and J by 3 bases. CDR1 and CDR2 (germline): SGDLS, YYNGEE. CDR3 size: 15 residues. The CDR3 region has the DNA TGTGCCAGCAGTCTACAGGGGGCGGCTTACACTGAAGCTTTCTTT. Amino acid sequence: CASSLQGAAYTEAFF.

This clone is medium-sized by share. This sequence joins TRBV4-1 and TRBJ2-7; the D gene is possibly TRBD1 (5 bases). CDR3 size: 14 residues. Germline-derived CDR1 and CDR2 are MGHRA and YSYEKL. Trimming cost V 0 bases and J 3 bases, with 9 bases left between them. CDR3 nucleotides: TGCGCCAGCAGCCAAGATGCACAGGACTACGAGCAGTACTTC. Its translation: CASSQDAQDYEQYF.